The entry below describes one TCR beta chain. This specimen belongs to a study of OX40 agonist ivuxolimab in advanced cancers. About the research overall: Patients received ivuxolimab, an agonistic anti-OX40 (CD134) antibody.

Germline V CDR1 and CDR2: LNHNV, YYDKDF (reference sequence). V lost 1 base and J lost 2; bases outside the gene matches: 10. The CDR3 sequence is 18 residues long. Only in-frame clones appear in the TCRdb table, and some are missing; sequencing was by immunoSEQ multiplex PCR. Among around 67,000 clones listed, about 88% were seen once. Autoimmune disease history or systemic immunosuppression barred patients. The sample was CD4+ or CD8+ T cells sorted from blood, taken in a trial of the OX40 agonist ivuxolimab. The J gene is TRBJ1-5, the V gene TRBV15; 8 nucleotides match TRBD1. The source of this sequence is an adult with an advanced solid tumor such as melanoma, head and neck, liver or kidney cancer. The CDR3 region is CATSRGVLTGEGNQPQHF. The CDR3 DNA reads TGTGCCACCAGCAGAGGGGTCCTGACAGGGGAGGGCAATCAGCCCCAGCATTTT.